This paragraph covers one T cell receptor beta chain sequence. The antigen remains unidentified. These data come from a study of cytomegalovirus exposure and HLA in healthy donors. Vbeta (60) and Jbeta (13) primers were used in the PCR. Authors' data handling: A follow-up analysis tallied 60 million to 85 million unique TCR beta chains, roughly 11 million shared. Sequencing was performed with immunoSEQ multiplex PCR; in TCRdb, only in-frame clones are kept and a portion is missing. That table gives V, J and clone size, and the DNA gave D and trimming. The sample lists about 160,000 clones; approximately 82% were seen once. Findings of the study overall: Presence/absence comparisons presumed near-even sequencing depth among donors.

CDR3 size: 14 residues. Germline V lookup: CDR1 MNHEY, CDR2 SVGAGI. Sequencing was carried out using PBMCs. The TCR comes from a man aged 45-60 years in good health and CMV-seropositive. V is TRBV6-5 and J is TRBJ2-5; a possible D gene is TRBD2 (6 bases). Gene TRBJ2-7 matches the end of the DNA better, so the J call may be wrong. CDR3 nucleotides: TGTGCCAGCAGTTACTCACTAGCTGGGTACGAGCAGTACTTC. It encodes CASSYSLAGYEQYF.